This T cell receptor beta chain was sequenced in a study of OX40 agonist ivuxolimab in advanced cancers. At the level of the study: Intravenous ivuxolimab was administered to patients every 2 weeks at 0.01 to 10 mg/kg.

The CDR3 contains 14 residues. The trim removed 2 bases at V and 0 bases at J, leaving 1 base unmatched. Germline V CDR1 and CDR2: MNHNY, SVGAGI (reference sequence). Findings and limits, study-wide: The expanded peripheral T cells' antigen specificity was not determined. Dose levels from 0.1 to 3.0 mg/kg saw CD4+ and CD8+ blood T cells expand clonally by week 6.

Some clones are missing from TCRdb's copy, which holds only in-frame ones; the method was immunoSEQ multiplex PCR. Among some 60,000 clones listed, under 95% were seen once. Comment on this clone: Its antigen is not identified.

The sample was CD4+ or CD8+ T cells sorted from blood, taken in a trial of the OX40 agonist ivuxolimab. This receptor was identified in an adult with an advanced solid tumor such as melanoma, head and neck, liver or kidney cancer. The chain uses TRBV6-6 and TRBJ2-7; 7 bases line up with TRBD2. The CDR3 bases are TGTGCCAGCAGTTACCTAGCGGCCTCCTACGAGCAGTACTTC. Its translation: CASSYLAASYEQYF.